The TCR beta chain under discussion was sequenced for a study of long-term antiretroviral therapy in people with HIV. Study-wide findings and caveats: The study lacked data on ART adherence, viral resistance or therapy changes. After ART, diversity increased yet remained lower than transplant donor controls.

Running of the v3.0 immunoSEQ assay took place at survey level. The method was immunoSEQ multiplex PCR; TCRdb's version includes in-frame clones alone and lacks a portion of them. The top ten clones hold around 7.5% of a sample with 30,000 to 40,000 clones, approximately 80% of them seen once. The content of samples before DNA extraction was roughly 1-10 million cryopreserved PBMC. The CDR3 contains 13 residues. This clone was observed a handful of times. What it binds is not known. The chain links TRBV21-1 to TRBJ1-2; TRBD1 is taken as the D call from the table, unchecked against the DNA. TRBV21-1 is assigned pseudogene status. The TCR originated in a woman between 50 and 59 years old with HIV. The source was unsorted PBMCs, collected 2 years after starting antiretroviral therapy. CDR3 loop: CASRRTGGYGYTF. CDR3 DNA: TGTGCCAGCAGGAGGACAGGAGGCTATGGCTACACCTTC.